The 7 T cell receptor beta chains in this list originate from one sample, sequenced in a study of blood T cell repertoires in COVID-19. The protocol was immunoSEQ multiplex PCR, while the TCRdb copy is restricted to in-frame clones and leaves out a portion. The sample records about 200,000 clones, 90% to 95% being singletons. The sequencing sample was made of peripheral blood. The origin of the receptors is a man aged 55-75 years with COVID-19, enrolled during active disease.

This sequence joins TRBV7-2 and TRBJ1-1; 9 bases map to TRBD1. V shed 5 bases, J shed 3 bases, and the junction held 10 bases outside the gene matches. The CDR3 extends over 16 amino acids. Per the germline V gene, CDR1 is SGHTA and CDR2 is FQGNSA. The CDR3 here is CASSPNRRTGDTEAFF. CDR3 DNA: TGTGCCAGCAGCCCCAACCGTCGGACAGGGGACACTGAAGCTTTCTTT.

The chain recombines TRBV24-1 with TRBJ2-3; TRBD1 matches at 8 bases. V gave up 11 bases and J gave up 3 bases; unmatched junction bases: 6. The CDR3 is 13 residues long. Germline CDR1 KGHDR, CDR2 SFDVKD. CDR3 sequence (DNA): TGTGCCAGCTCGAGACAGGGGACAGATACGCAGTATTTT. Protein product: CASSRQGTDTQYF.

This clone has more than one count but fewer than ten. The gene calls are TRBV19 and TRBJ2-3; 8 nucleotides align to TRBD2. V gave up 3 bases and J gave up 2 bases; unmatched junction bases: 4. The CDR3 has 15 residues. Germline CDR1 is LNHDA and CDR2 is SQIVND (reference sequence). The CDR3: CASSIRRGVTDTQYF. The CDR3 region has the DNA TGTGCCAGTAGTATCCGGCGGGGGGTCACAGATACGCAGTATTTT.

The chain uses TRBV7-3 and TRBJ2-1, with 9 positions matching TRBD2. Germline V lookup: CDR1 SGHTA, CDR2 FQGTGA. V lost 5 bases to trimming and J lost 6 bases; unmatched junction nucleotides: 8. The CDR3 consists of 15 residues. CDR3 sequence: CASSNEGLAANEQFF. CDR3 DNA: TGTGCCAGCAGCAACGAGGGACTAGCCGCCAATGAGCAGTTCTTC.

The chain is built from TRBV11-3 and TRBJ1-2; D call uncertain. Germline lookup yields CDR1 SGHNT and CDR2 YENEEA. Between the trimmed V and J ends, which lost 0 bases and 4 bases, there was a span of 21 bases. This CDR3 spans 18 amino acids. For the CDR3, the DNA is TGTGCCAGCAGCTTAGATAAGTTAATTGAGTCAACCTCCTATGGCTACACCTTC. Residues: CASSLDKLIESTSYGYTF.

The chain combines TRBV7-9 with TRBJ1-4; D perhaps matches TRBD1 (5 bases). Germline values: CDR1 SEHNR, CDR2 FQNEAQ (reference sequence). Trimming left V 5 bases short and J 8 bases short, with 18 bases between. CDR3 length: 15 residues. CDR3 region: CASSKGRDASEKLFF. DNA for the CDR3: TGTGCCAGCAGCAAGGGCAGGGATGCGAGCGAAAAACTGTTTTTT.

The chain recombines TRBV10-3 with TRBJ2-2, with 12 bases that match TRBD1. Germline assignment: CDR1 ENHRY and CDR2 SYGVKD. The CDR3 extends over 16 amino acids. The junction had 7 bases not matched to a gene; V was cut back by 6 bases and J by 5 bases. DNA for the CDR3: TGTGCCATCAGGGACCGGGACAGGGGGCAGACCGGGGAGCTGTTTTTT. Translating it yields CAIRDRDRGQTGELFF.